This T cell receptor beta chain came from a study of T cell responses to AZD1222 COVID-19 vaccine. Overall study results and limits: No repertoire was sampled before or during the peak T cell response, only after it.

A remark on this clone: The antigen is unknown.

Germline values: CDR1 SQVTM, CDR2 ANQGSEA. CDR3 length: 14 residues. The J segment lost 6 bases and the V segment lost 6 bases, leaving 10 bases of the junction unmatched. Produced via immunoSEQ multiplex PCR; TCRdb's table is partial and in-frame only. Of just over 80,000 clones detected, just under 90% appear once; the ten largest clones hold over 5.5%. This receptor was obtained from an adult in good health. This chain uses TRBV29-1 with TRBJ2-1; 8 bases match TRBD2. This material consisted of peripheral blood, taken on day 0 of AZD1222 vaccination. For the CDR3, the DNA is TGCAGCGTCCCGTGGCTAGCGGGCCGCAATGAGCAGTTCTTC. This gives the protein CSVPWLAGRNEQFF.